The 23 T cell receptor beta chains below were found in one sample sequenced in a study of T cell responses to AZD1222 COVID-19 vaccine. The protocol was immunoSEQ multiplex PCR, while the TCRdb copy is restricted to in-frame clones and leaves out a portion. The table records some 96,000 clones, about 88% of them present only once. The sample was peripheral blood, taken on day 0 of AZD1222 vaccination. The receptor set was obtained from an adult in good health.

This clone occurred a few times. The V and J genes are TRBV6-1 and TRBJ2-1, with TRBD2 as a possible D gene (7 bases). This CDR3 comprises 14 residues. V gave up 3 bases and J gave up 11 bases, with 17 bases separating them. CDR1 and CDR2 (germline): MNHNS, SASEGT. The CDR3, as DNA: TGTGCCAGCAGTGACCCCCCGGGGGGCTTGCAGCAGTTCTTC. As protein: CASSDPPGGLQQFF.

The genes are TRBV7-8 and TRBJ2-7; D is possibly TRBD1 (6 bases). The V end lost 5 bases, the J end lost 5 bases, and 16 bases lay between the germline ends. The CDR3 runs to 14 residues. Germline V gene data show CDR1 as SGHVS and CDR2 as FQNEAQ. The CDR3 bases are TGTGCCAGCAGCCCATCCCCCAGGGGTCACGAGCAGTACTTC. Protein product: CASSPSPRGHEQYF.

The rearrangement uses TRBV27 and TRBJ2-1; the match to TRBD2 covers 13 bases. Germline trimming cut 4 bases from V and 6 bases from J; bases unmatched to any gene: 6. The CDR3 covers 16 residues. Looked up from germline, CDR1 is MNHEY and CDR2 is SMNVEV (reference sequence). The CDR3 coding sequence is TGTGCCAGCAGTTCCACAACTAGCGGGAGGGGCAATGAGCAGTTCTTC. It yields the protein CASSSTTSGRGNEQFF.

The V gene is TRBV7-3, the J gene TRBJ2-1, with 12 bases aligning to TRBD2. CDR1 SGHTA and CDR2 FQGTGA come from the germline V gene. This CDR3 has 13 amino acids. V lost 4 bases, J lost 10 bases, and 2 bases stayed unmatched. The chain's CDR3 is CASSSGTSGEQFF. CDR3 nucleotide sequence: TGTGCCAGCAGCTCTGGGACTAGCGGGGAGCAGTTCTTC.

CDR3 in DNA: TGTGCCAGCAGCGAGGGGGGGCAGTCCGGGGAGCTGTTTTTT. Protein sequence: CASSEGGQSGELFF. The V gene is TRBV9, the J gene TRBJ2-2, with D perhaps TRBD2 (7 bases). The V and J ends lost 3 bases and 6 bases respectively, with 12 bases between them. The CDR3 is 14 amino acids. Germline CDR1 SGDLS, CDR2 YYNGEE. Based on the CDR3 plus reference TRBV9 and TRBJ2-2, the full variable domain is DSGVTQTPKHLITATGQRVTLRCSPRSGDLSVYWYQQSLDQGLQFLIQYYNGEERAKGNILERFSAQQFPDLHSELNLSSLELGDSALYFCASSEGGQSGELFFGEGSRLTVL.

V is TRBV7-2 and J is TRBJ2-5; D is ambiguous. Per germline, CDR1 SGHTA and CDR2 FQGNSA. This CDR3 has 15 amino acids. Deletions cut 1 base from V and 1 base from J, with 10 bases between. The CDR3: CASSLGLGSQETQYF. CDR3 DNA sequence: TGTGCCAGCAGCTTAGGTCTCGGATCCCAAGAGACCCAGTACTTC.

The CDR3 nucleotides read TGTGCCAGCAGCGCCATCCTAGGAGGGATTCAGCAGCCCCAGCATTTT. Amino acid sequence: CASSAILGGIQQPQHF. The rearrangement joins TRBV6-4 to TRBJ1-5; D ambiguous. Germline loops: CDR1 MRHNA, CDR2 SNTAGT. The CDR3 consists of 16 residues. Between the trimmed V and J ends, which lost 6 bases and 7 bases, there was a span of 22 bases.

The chain is built from TRBV4-3 and TRBJ1-1; D might be TRBD1 (6 bases). Trimming left V 4 bases short and J 0 bases short, with 12 bases between. The CDR3 totals 15 residues. Germline CDR1 and CDR2: LGHNA and YSLEER. The CDR3 is CASSPTDRLNTEAFF. CDR3 sequence (DNA): TGCGCCAGCAGCCCGACGGACAGACTGAACACTGAAGCTTTCTTT.

V gene TRBV2 combines with J gene TRBJ1-2, with D perhaps TRBD1 (6 bases). Germline CDR1 reads SNHLY; CDR2 reads FYNNEI. The ends were cut back, 8 bases at V and 9 bases at J, with 25 bases in the middle. The CDR3 runs to 15 residues. The CDR3 sequence is CASCGGAFGEKSYTF. The CDR3 DNA is TGTGCCAGCTGTGGGGGGGCCTTCGGGGAGAAGAGCTACACCTTC.

V gene TRBV7-2 combines with J gene TRBJ1-2, with D maybe TRBD1 (5 bases). The V and J ends lost 5 bases and 4 bases respectively, with 11 bases between them. This CDR3 is 13 amino acids long. The germline CDR1 and CDR2 sequences are SGHTA and FQGNSA. The CDR3: CASSVPGPYGYTF. DNA for the CDR3: TGTGCCAGCAGCGTACCGGGGCCCTATGGCTACACCTTC.

The sample holds one count of this clone. Its ends do not fully match the called genes, so a read error is possible. V is TRBV6-5 and J is TRBJ2-3; 8 bases line up with TRBD2. The CDR3 sequence is 15 residues long. Germline CDR1 and CDR2: MNHEY and SVGAGI. CDR3 in amino acids: CASSDSGGPMDTQYF. As DNA, the CDR3 is TGTGCCAGCAGTGACTCGGGAGGGCCGATGGATACGCAGTATTTT.

The chain is built from TRBV29-1 and TRBJ1-1; D might be TRBD1 (5 bases). CDR3 length: 14 residues. Per the germline V gene, CDR1 is SQVTM and CDR2 is ANQGSEA. V lost 4 bases and J lost 3, with 15 bases in between. The CDR3: CSVGEGRGDTEAFF. The CDR3 DNA follows: TGCAGCGTTGGCGAGGGCCGAGGGGACACTGAAGCTTTCTTT.

As concerns this clone: Other DNA sequences in this specimen translate into the identical CDR3. The gene calls are TRBV9 and TRBJ2-3; 11 nucleotides align to TRBD2. Germline-derived CDR1 and CDR2 are SGDLS and YYNGEE. This CDR3 spans 15 amino acids. V gave up 2 bases and J gave up 5 bases; unmatched junction bases: 4. The CDR3 DNA sequence: TGTGCCAGCAGCGTGCTAGCGGGAGGAGTAGATACGCAGTATTTT. Protein: CASSVLAGGVDTQYF.

The chain links TRBV6-2 or TRBV6-3 to TRBJ2-7, with 7 nucleotides matching TRBD1. V gave up 2 bases and J gave up 2 bases; unmatched junction bases: 3. The germline V gene has CDR1 MNHEY and CDR2 SVGEGT. The CDR3 has 14 amino acids. In DNA form, the CDR3 reads TGTGCCAGCAGTTACGGGACAGACCCCTACGAGCAGTACTTC. Translating it yields CASSYGTDPYEQYF.

The chain uses TRBV9 and TRBJ2-1, with TRBD2 matching 7 bases. V lost 3 bases to trimming and J lost 7 bases; unmatched junction nucleotides: 4. The CDR3 contains 13 residues. Germline V CDR1 and CDR2: SGDLS, YYNGEE. The CDR3 spells CASSDGTINEQFF. The CDR3 nucleotides read TGTGCCAGCAGCGACGGGACTATTAATGAGCAGTTCTTC.

A few counts support this clone. The V gene is TRBV6-5, the J gene TRBJ2-7; a possible D gene is TRBD1 (6 bases). The CDR3 is 13 residues long. The ends were cut back, 2 bases at V and 3 bases at J, with 8 bases in the middle. Germline loops: CDR1 MNHEY, CDR2 SVGAGI. The CDR3: CASSYVTGYEQYF. CDR3 nucleotides: TGTGCCAGCAGTTACGTGACAGGCTACGAGCAGTACTTC.

The rearrangement uses TRBV30 and TRBJ1-4; 8 bases fit TRBD1. The V gene end was trimmed by 7 bases and the J gene end by 1 base; junction bases not matched to a gene: 5. Germline V gives CDR1 GTSNPN, CDR2 SVGIG (reference sequence). CDR3 length: 14 residues. CDR3 DNA sequence: TGTGCCTACGGACAGGGCGTAACTAATGAAAAACTGTTTTTT. Protein sequence: CAYGQGVTNEKLFF.

This sequence joins TRBV28 and TRBJ1-6; 9 bases are shared with TRBD1. The CDR3 runs 16 residues. Germline CDR1 reads MDHEN; CDR2 reads SYDVKM. With 5 bases clipped from V and 9 bases from J, the junction kept 11 bases outside the gene matches. CDR3 in DNA: TGTGCCAGCAGTCAAGGACAGGGGATTTCTTCTTCACCCCTCCACTTT. This gives the protein CASSQGQGISSSPLHF. The complete variable domain, with remaining parts taken from reference TRBV28 and TRBJ1-6, reads DVKVTQSSRYLVKRTGEKVFLECVQDMDHENMFWYRQDPGLGLRLIYFSYDVKMKEKGDIPEGYSVSREKKERFSLILESASTNQTSMYLCASSQGQGISSSPLHFGNGTRLTVT.

This clone appeared a few times. The chain joins TRBV2 to TRBJ1-1; D gene ambiguous. V lost 2 bases and J lost 0, with 10 bases in between. The CDR3 totals 15 residues. Germline V CDR1 and CDR2: SNHLY, FYNNEI. The chain's CDR3 is CASSEYQGLNTEAFF. Written as DNA, the CDR3 is TGTGCCAGCAGTGAATATCAAGGGCTGAACACTGAAGCTTTCTTT.

The chain combines TRBV24-1 with TRBJ2-3; 10 nucleotides agree with TRBD2. The trim removed 3 bases at V and 1 base at J, leaving 3 bases unmatched. Germline-derived CDR1 and CDR2 are KGHDR and SFDVKD. CDR3 length: 16 amino acids. The CDR3: CATSDTSGIGTDTQYF. The CDR3 coding sequence is TGTGCCACCAGTGATACTAGCGGGATAGGCACAGATACGCAGTATTTT.

This clone occurred once. This sequence joins TRBV6-5 and TRBJ2-7; 7 bases align to TRBD1. This CDR3 region has 13 residues. The J segment lost 2 bases and the V segment lost 8 bases, leaving 6 bases of the junction unmatched. Germline CDR1 reads MNHEY; CDR2 reads SVGAGI. The CDR3 protein is CASHMTGPYEQYF. The CDR3, as DNA: TGTGCCAGCCACATGACAGGGCCCTACGAGCAGTACTTC.

This CDR3 reads CSVDSGGGDTQYF. The CDR3 coding sequence is TGCAGCGTTGACTCGGGAGGAGGGGATACGCAGTATTTT. The rearrangement uses TRBV29-1 and TRBJ2-3, with 7 bases identical to TRBD2. J gave up 6 bases and V 3 bases, and 6 bases lay outside the gene matches. Germline V gene data show CDR1 as SQVTM and CDR2 as ANQGSEA. The CDR3 sequence is 13 residues long.

The rearrangement links TRBV21-1 to TRBJ2-2; the D call in the table, TRBD2, was not verified against the DNA. TRBV21-1 corresponds to a pseudogene. CDR3 size: 22 residues. CDR3 DNA: TGTGCCAGCAGCAAAGGGTCCCATAAGGAGCGGGAGTCGGTTTCGGGCACCGGGGAGCTGTTTTTT. It yields the protein CASSKGSHKERESVSGTGELFF.